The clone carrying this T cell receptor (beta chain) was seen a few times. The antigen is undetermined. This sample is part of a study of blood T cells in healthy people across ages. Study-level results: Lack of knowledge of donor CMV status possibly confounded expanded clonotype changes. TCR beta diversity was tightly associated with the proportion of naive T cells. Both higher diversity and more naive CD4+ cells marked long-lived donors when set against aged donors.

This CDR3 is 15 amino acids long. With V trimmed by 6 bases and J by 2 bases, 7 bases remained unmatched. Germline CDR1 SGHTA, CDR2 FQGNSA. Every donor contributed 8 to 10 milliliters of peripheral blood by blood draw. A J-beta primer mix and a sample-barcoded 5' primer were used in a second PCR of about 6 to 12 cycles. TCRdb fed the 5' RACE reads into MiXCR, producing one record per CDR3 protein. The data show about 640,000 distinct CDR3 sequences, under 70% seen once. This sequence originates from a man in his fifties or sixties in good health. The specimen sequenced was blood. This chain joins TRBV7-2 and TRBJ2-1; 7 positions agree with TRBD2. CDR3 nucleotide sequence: TGTGCCAGCAGTACATTGGCGGGGGCCTACAATGAGCAGTTCTTC. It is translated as CASSTLAGAYNEQFF.